The present T cell receptor (beta chain) was sequenced within a study of blood T cell repertoires in COVID-19. Study details: Samples came from the United States, Italy and Spain, spanning acute and convalescent COVID-19. The cDNA or gDNA used as material had been derived from T cells, B-cell-depleted T cells, or PBMCs.

V lost 0 bases and J lost 4, with 14 bases in between. The germline V gene has CDR1 SGHNT and CDR2 YYREEE (reference sequence). The CDR3 extends over 15 amino acids. Study processing details: Reference gene primer amplification gave estimated nucleated cell counts. Measured with immunoSEQ multiplex PCR; TCRdb has only the in-frame clones, and not every one. Clone size and the V and J calls come from that table; the DNA yielded D and trimming. The sample holds approximately 180,000 clones, around nine tenths seen once. Input material: peripheral blood. The sequence was collected from a human donor in a cohort sampled during active COVID-19. This sequence joins TRBV5-4 and TRBJ2-7; no firm D call. The CDR3 DNA sequence: TGTGCCAGCAGCTTGGGGGTTGAGGAGAGATACGAGCAGTACTTC. It codes for CASSLGVEERYEQYF. Full variable domain (rest looked up from reference TRBV5-4 and TRBJ2-7): ETGVTQSPTHLIKTRGQQVTLRCSSQSGHNTVSWYQQALGQGPQFIFQYYREEENGRGNFPPRFSGLQFPNYSSELNVNALELDDSALYLCASSLGVEERYEQYFGPGTRLTVT.